The present entry profiles one T cell receptor (beta chain) with its context. The antigen remains unidentified. TCRdb's copy holds only in-frame clones and misses some; the assay was immunoSEQ multiplex PCR. The table has over 150,000 clones, approximately 92% seen once. These data originate in a study of T cell responses to AZD1222 COVID-19 vaccine. Broader study findings: At baseline, seropositivity was found in only six or seven AZD1222 recipients. Elevations in Spike-specific TCR breadth and depth followed administration of two AZD1222 doses.

Germline V gene data show CDR1 as MNHEY and CDR2 as SVGAGI. The CDR3 runs 13 residues. V was pared by 2 bases and J by 8 bases, with 9 bases between. This sample comprised peripheral blood, obtained on day 0 of AZD1222 vaccination. The V call is TRBV6-5, the J call TRBJ2-2, with D possibly matching TRBD2 (5 bases). The TCR was taken from an adult in good health. This CDR3 is CASSYGGTGELFF. The CDR3, as DNA: TGTGCCAGCAGTTACGGAGGAACTGGGGAGCTGTTTTTT.